Each of the 5 T cell receptor beta chains below was sequenced from the same sample in a study of blood T cell dynamics during melanoma immunotherapy. The time point here: pre-treatment baseline. The method was immunoSEQ multiplex PCR; TCRdb's version includes in-frame clones alone and lacks a portion of them. The table records about 8,500 clones, roughly four fifths of them present only once. The sequencing used blood, collected from a patient treated with checkpoint blockade. Receptor source: a human donor with melanoma.

This clone has just a few counts. The rearrangement joins TRBV18 to TRBJ2-2; D gene ambiguous. The CDR3 loop spans 12 amino acids. The V gene lost 2 bases and the J gene lost 8 bases, with 6 bases spanning the gap. The germline V gene has CDR1 KGHSH and CDR2 LQKENI. Written as DNA, the CDR3 is TGTGCCAGCTCACCAGAGTCGGGGGAGCTGTTTTTT. This gives the protein CASSPESGELFF. Full variable domain (missing parts from reference TRBV18 and TRBJ2-2): NAGVMQNPRHLVRRRGQEARLRCSPMKGHSHVYWYRQLPEEGLKFMVYLQKENIIDESGMPKERFSAEFPKEGPSILRIQQVVRGDSAAYFCASSPESGELFFGEGSRLTVL.

The rearrangement joins TRBV5-6 to TRBJ2-5; 8 bases align to TRBD2. The end of the DNA fits TRBJ2-7 better, so the J call may be wrong. Germline V CDR1 and CDR2: SGHDT, YYEEEE. The CDR3 has 16 amino acids. The CDR3 bases are TGTGCCAGCAGCTTTTTGTCCGGACTAGCTTTCTACGAGCAGTACTTC. Its translation is CASSFLSGLAFYEQYF.

This chain uses TRBV6-6 with TRBJ1-5; 7 positions match TRBD1. The V and J ends lost 5 bases and 2 bases, in that order; junction bases with no gene match: 3. The CDR3 loop spans 14 amino acids. Germline values: CDR1 MNHNY, CDR2 SVGAGI (reference sequence). CDR3 nucleotides: TGTGCCAGCAGTGATACAGGGGGCAATCAGCCCCAGCATTTT. This encodes CASSDTGGNQPQHF.

The chain links TRBV28 to TRBJ2-2; 7 nucleotides match TRBD2. The CDR3 extends over 17 amino acids. The germline V gene has CDR1 MDHEN and CDR2 SYDVKM. Trimming cost V 4 bases and J 6 bases; bases outside gene matches: 14. CDR3 residues: CASSSPRLRGGAGELFF. The DNA of the CDR3 is TGTGCCAGCAGTTCTCCACGTCTCCGGGGAGGGGCCGGGGAGCTGTTTTTT.

The chain has TRBV25-1 and TRBJ2-7; D is unclear. The germline V gene has CDR1 MGHDK and CDR2 SYGVNS. CDR3 length: 15 amino acids. The ends were cut back, 6 bases at V and 0 bases at J, with 15 bases in the middle. Written as DNA, the CDR3 is TGTGCCAGCAGGGTGAGTTCTCAAGACTCCTACGAGCAGTACTTC. It yields the protein CASRVSSQDSYEQYF.